This TCR beta chain was captured in a study of blood T cell repertoires in COVID-19. The repertoire was sequenced with immunoSEQ multiplex PCR; TCRdb's copy has only in-frame clones and lacks some. The sample has 20,000 to 25,000 clones, roughly 87% seen once. This CDR3 comprises 16 residues. Germline V gene sequence: CDR1 SGHVS, CDR2 FQNEAQ. V was cut by 0 bases and J by 4 bases, with 15 bases left in between. The receptor was derived from a human donor with active COVID-19. The donor label of this sample is uncertain. J is TRBJ2-5 and V is TRBV7-8; perhaps TRBD2 as D (7 bases). Source material: peripheral blood. CDR3: CASSLAPFRGAETQYF. In nucleotides, the CDR3 is TGTGCCAGCAGCTTAGCCCCTTTTCGGGGGGCAGAGACCCAGTACTTC.